The 16 T cell receptor beta chains below all came from one sample that was sequenced in a study of T cells in women clearing cervical HPV infection. Produced via immunoSEQ multiplex PCR; TCRdb's table is partial and in-frame only. This sample contains approximately 35,000 clones. The specimen was blood buffy coat. The receptor set was obtained from a woman aged 18 to 69 with a cervical HPV16 infection that either progressed to CIN3+ or cleared (not recorded which).

As concerns this clone: The CDR3 end lies 3 residues beyond the end of the read and is filled in from the germline J gene. This chain joins TRBV7-8 and TRBJ2-2, with D perhaps matching TRBD1 (5 bases). Germline CDR1 SGHVS, CDR2 FQNEAQ. Trimming left V 1 base short and J 8 bases short, with 20 bases between. The CDR3 runs to 17 residues. The CDR3 sequence: CASSLGFRQGKSGELFF. The part of the CDR3 DNA that was read is TGTGCCAGCAGCTTAGGGTTCCGCCAGGGAAAATCTGGGGAG.

Turning to this clone: Sequencing ends 3 residues short of the CDR3 end; the germline J gene provides the rest. The gene calls are TRBV20-1 and TRBJ2-2, with 7 nucleotides matching TRBD1. Germline V lookup: CDR1 DFQATT, CDR2 SNEGSKA (reference sequence). V was pared by 5 bases and J by 2 bases, with 8 bases of the junction left unmatched. The CDR3 runs to 15 residues. CDR3 DNA (partial): TGCAGTGCTCCGACGGGGACAGATAACACCGGGGAG. Its translation is CSAPTGTDNTGE. The CDR3, in full, reads CSAPTGTDNTGELFF.

On this clone itself: The CDR3 end lies 3 residues beyond the end of the read and is filled in from the germline J gene. The V gene is TRBV5-1, the J gene TRBJ2-1, with 7 bases fitting TRBD2. The junction had 6 bases not matched to a gene; V was cut back by 4 bases and J by 5 bases. CDR3 length: 14 amino acids. Germline assignment: CDR1 SGHRS and CDR2 YFSETQ. CDR3 in amino acids: CASSPGGSDNEQFF. The sequenced CDR3 bases are TGCGCCAGCAGCCCCGGGGGGTCCGACAATGAG.

Regarding this clone: The read finishes 3 residues shy of the CDR3 end, and the germline J gene is used to complete it. The V call is TRBV2, the J call TRBJ2-2; D unresolved. CDR1 and CDR2 from the germline V gene are SNHLY and FYNNEI. Trimming removed 6 bases from V and 5 bases from J, with 4 bases in between. CDR3 length: 11 residues. Partial CDR3 DNA: TGTGCCAGCAGCGGGACCGGGGAG. It codes for CASSGTGE. The whole CDR3 protein reads CASSGTGELFF.

The CDR3 bases that were read are TGCGCCAGCAGCTTGTTTCCAGGGAGGGAGACC. It translates to CASSLFPGRET. The CDR3 in full is CASSLFPGRETQYF. The V call is TRBV5-1, the J call TRBJ2-5; perhaps TRBD2 as D (6 bases). The read halts 3 residues ahead of the CDR3 end, with the missing end drawn from the germline J gene. V shed 1 base and J shed 5 bases, with 12 bases lying between them. Germline-derived CDR1 and CDR2 are SGHRS and YFSETQ. The CDR3 is 14 residues long.

As for this clone: The DNA ends 3 residues before the CDR3 does, and the rest of the CDR3 is filled in from the germline J gene. This chain uses TRBV20-1 with TRBJ1-2; tentatively, D is TRBD1 (5 bases). The CDR3 sequence is 11 residues long. The V end was cut by 6 bases, the J end by 5 bases, with 10 bases between. Looked up from germline, CDR1 is DFQATT and CDR2 is SNEGSKA (reference sequence). This chain's CDR3 is CSAPGGYGYTF. CDR3 DNA, as far as it was read: TGCAGTGCACCCGGGGGGTATGGC.

The CDR3 is CSARDIRTAYGYTF. The sequenced part of the CDR3 DNA is TGCAGTGCTAGAGATATCAGGACAGCCTATGGC. V gene TRBV20-1 combines with J gene TRBJ1-2, with D perhaps matching TRBD1 (6 bases). The read is 3 residues too short to cover the CDR3 end, so that end is filled in from the germline J gene. This CDR3 spans 14 amino acids. Trimming left V 0 bases short and J 4 bases short, with 12 bases between. Germline V CDR1 and CDR2: DFQATT, SNEGSKA (reference sequence).

Note on this clone: The read comes to an end 3 residues before the CDR3 does, leaving the germline J gene to fill in the end. This chain joins TRBV6-2 or TRBV6-3 and TRBJ2-1; D gene uncertain. From germline, CDR1 is MNHEY and CDR2 SVGEGT. Between the trimmed V and J ends, which lost 1 base and 1 base, there was a span of 14 bases. This CDR3 region has 17 residues. The DNA read from the CDR3 is TGTGCCAGCAGTTACTTAGCTACCTTTAGGTCCTACAATGAG. It yields the protein CASSYLATFRSYNE. In full, the CDR3 is CASSYLATFRSYNEQFF.

About this clone itself: The read finishes 3 residues shy of the CDR3 end, and the germline J gene is used to complete it. The rearrangement joins TRBV7-2 to TRBJ2-2, with a weak D call TRBD1 (5 bases). Germline lookup yields CDR1 SGHTA and CDR2 FQGNSA. The CDR3 extends over 15 amino acids. The covered CDR3 bases are TGTGCCAGCAGCCCAGATGGCACTGGGGCCAACGTG. Encoded protein: CASSPDGTGANV. The full CDR3 protein is CASSPDGTGANVLFF.

On this clone: The read is 3 residues too short to cover the CDR3 end, so that end is filled in from the germline J gene. The chain is built from TRBV19 and TRBJ2-3; 10 positions match TRBD1. The CDR3 is 14 amino acids. Looked up from germline, CDR1 is LNHDA and CDR2 is SQIVND (reference sequence). CDR3 sequence reads: CASSTTGGEQPQYF. CDR3 DNA, as far as it was read: TGTGCCAGTAGTACGACAGGGGGCGAACAGCCG.

With respect to this clone: The CDR3 end is not reached by the read, which stops 3 residues before it; the germline J gene fills it in. The rearrangement links TRBV20-1 to TRBJ2-5; 8 bases are shared with TRBD2. Germline trimming cut 3 bases from V and 5 bases from J; bases unmatched to any gene: 8. Germline CDR1 and CDR2: DFQATT and SNEGSKA (reference sequence). This CDR3 contains 14 residues. CDR3 sequence reads: CSASGGAGQETQYF. CDR3 DNA (partial): TGCAGTGCTAGCGGGGGGGCAGGACAGGAGACC.

Concerning this clone itself: The read finishes 3 residues shy of the CDR3 end, and the germline J gene is used to complete it. The gene calls are TRBV2 and TRBJ2-7; no reliable D call. The CDR3 has 14 residues. Trimming left V 6 bases short and J 2 bases short, with 14 bases between. CDR1 is SNHLY and CDR2 is FYNNEI in the germline V gene. The CDR3 sequence: CASSATLLAYEQYF. The CDR3 DNA, read in part, is TGTGCCAGCAGCGCTACTCTCTTAGCCTACGAG.

CDR3 DNA (partial): TGTGCCAGCAGGTTACAGGGAAACTATGGC. Amino acid sequence: CASRLQGNYG. The CDR3, in full, reads CASRLQGNYGYTF. The V gene is TRBV12-3 or TRBV12-4, the J gene TRBJ1-2, with TRBD1 as a possible D gene (6 bases). The read halts 3 residues ahead of the CDR3 end, with the missing end drawn from the germline J gene. This CDR3 is 13 amino acids long. The ends were cut back, 6 bases at V and 2 bases at J, with 10 bases in the middle.

Notes on this clone: Read coverage stops 3 residues before the CDR3 terminus; the germline J gene supplies the remainder. This chain uses TRBV28 with TRBJ2-7; 11 nucleotides match TRBD1. Trimming cost V 5 bases and J 6 bases; bases outside gene matches: 9. CDR1 MDHEN and CDR2 SYDVKM come from the germline V gene. CDR3 length equals 15 residues. Incomplete CDR3 DNA: TGTGCCAGCAGTGGACCGGGACAGGGGGTTTTCGAG. It translates to CASSGPGQGVFE. The CDR3 as a whole reads CASSGPGQGVFEQYF.

About this clone: The read falls 3 residues short of the CDR3 end, and the missing part is taken from the germline J gene. The gene calls are TRBV5-1 and TRBJ1-1; tentative D call: TRBD1 (5 bases). Trimming left V 0 bases short and J 4 bases short, with 16 bases between. Per the germline V gene, CDR1 is SGHRS and CDR2 is YFSETQ. The CDR3 length is 16 residues. CDR3 bases read: TGCGCCAGCAGCTTGGGACAGAACTTTAGAGCCACTGAA. This sequence encodes CASSLGQNFRATE. The whole CDR3 is CASSLGQNFRATEAFF. The full variable domain, rest sourced from reference TRBV5-1 and TRBJ1-1, is KAGVTQTPRYLIKTRGQQVTLSCSPISGHRSVSWYQQTPGQGLQFLFEYFSETQRNKGNFPGRFSGRQFSNSRSEMNVSTLELGDSALYLCASSLGQNFRATEAFFGQGTRLTVV.

A note on this clone: The CDR3 goes on 3 residues after the read ends, and that part is filled in from the germline J gene. This chain connects TRBV6-2 or TRBV6-3 to TRBJ2-7, with D hard to call. The germline V gene has CDR1 MNHEY and CDR2 SVGEGT. Trimming shortened V by 7 bases and J by 3 bases, and 7 bases separated the two germline ends. This CDR3 is built from 11 residues. CDR3 sequence reads: CASTNSYEQYF. The part of the CDR3 DNA that was read is TGTGCCAGCACTAACAGCTACGAG.